The clone carrying this TCR beta chain was picked up one time. This entry comes from a study of cytomegalovirus exposure and HLA in healthy donors. With 0 bases removed from V and 11 bases from J, the gap between germline ends came to 10 bases. CDR1 and CDR2 (germline): SQVTM, ANQGSEA. The CDR3 has 11 residues. Amplification used 60 Vbeta primers and 13 Jbeta primers. Here immunoSEQ multiplex PCR was the method, and the copy in TCRdb shows in-frame clones only, minus some. The data contain 100,000 to 150,000 clones, roughly four fifths of them singletons. The TCR comes from a woman aged 60-75 years in good health and CMV-seropositive. This chain joins TRBV29-1 and TRBJ1-1; D perhaps matches TRBD1 (6 bases). The sample was PBMCs. CDR3 protein: CSVEDLRGAFF. In DNA form, the CDR3 reads TGCAGCGTTGAAGATCTTAGGGGGGCTTTCTTT.